A single sample is the source of the 23 T cell receptor beta chains below, sequenced in a study of T cells after yellow fever vaccination. TCRdb re-analysed the 5' RACE reads in MiXCR, keeping a single row per CDR3 protein. The table lists a few hundred thousand distinct CDR3 sequences, 7.5% to 9% of them singletons, with around 3.5% in the top ten. The sample in question was CD4+ T cells sorted from PBMCs, obtained 5 days after the yellow fever booster vaccination. The receptors stem from a man aged 18 to 29 who received the YFV17D yellow fever vaccine.

This clonotype was found many times. The genes are TRBV28 and TRBJ2-7, with D maybe TRBD1 (5 bases). The CDR3 extends over 12 amino acids. V lost 6 bases to trimming and J lost 4 bases, with 10 bases between them. Germline CDR1 is MDHEN and CDR2 is SYDVKM. The CDR3, as DNA: TGTGCCAGCAGCTTAAGGGGTTACGAGCAGTACGTC. Translated: CASSLRGYEQYV.

The rearrangement joins TRBV11-2 to TRBJ1-2, with D hard to call. V dropped 7 bases and J dropped 3 bases, with 24 bases sitting between them. Looked up from germline, CDR1 is SGHAT and CDR2 is FQNNGV. This CDR3 spans 17 amino acids. Here the CDR3 DNA reads TGTGCCAGCACCAGACTCCTACAGCGATGGGAGGACTATGGCTACACCTTC. The encoded protein is CASTRLLQRWEDYGYTF.

This clonotype was recorded at least ten times. V usage is TRBV12-3 or TRBV12-4 and J usage is TRBJ1-6; no firm D call. The CDR3 spans 16 residues. Trimming cost V 3 bases and J 10 bases, with 19 bases left between them. The CDR3 here is CASSLDPRLVPSPLHF. The CDR3 DNA reads as TGTGCCAGCAGTTTGGACCCCCGACTTGTGCCATCACCCCTCCACTTT.

V gene TRBV7-9 combines with J gene TRBJ2-5; a weak D match, TRBD2 (6 bases). Germline V lookup: CDR1 SEHNR, CDR2 FQNEAQ (reference sequence). The CDR3 totals 13 residues. V lost 3 bases and J lost 5, with 10 bases in between. This CDR3 reads CASSFPGVETQYF. DNA of the CDR3: TGTGCCAGCAGCTTCCCGGGGGTGGAGACCCAGTACTTC.

The V call is TRBV6-6, the J call TRBJ2-7; D is unclear. Germline CDR1 and CDR2: MNHNY and SVGAGI (reference sequence). V was cut by 0 bases and J by 1 base, with 7 bases left in between. The CDR3 has 14 residues. The CDR3 spells CASSYSGYSYEQYV. CDR3 in DNA: TGTGCCAGCAGTTACTCGGGTTATTCCTACGAGCAGTACGTC.

This clonotype was seen more than once but under ten times. The chain combines TRBV27 with TRBJ1-1, with TRBD1 matching 7 bases. The CDR3 totals 13 residues. The trim removed 4 bases at V and 12 bases at J, leaving 11 bases unmatched. The germline CDR1 and CDR2 sequences are MNHEY and SMNVEV (reference sequence). The CDR3 nucleotides are TGTGCCAGCAGTTGGGGACGACAGGGCACTCCTTTCTTT. Translated: CASSWGRQGTPFF.

This clonotype has more than one count but fewer than ten. This chain connects TRBV7-2 to TRBJ1-3, with D unresolved. The V end lost 5 bases, the J end lost 1 base, and 12 bases lay between the germline ends. The CDR3 runs to 15 residues. From germline, CDR1 is SGHTA and CDR2 FQGNSA. CDR3 region: CASSLGMSSGNTIYF. CDR3 nucleotides: TGTGCCAGCAGCCTAGGGATGTCGTCTGGAAACACCATATATTTT.

This clonotype occurred many times. This chain uses TRBV6-5 with TRBJ2-2; 11 nucleotides line up with TRBD2. This CDR3 spans 15 amino acids. Germline-derived CDR1 and CDR2 are MNHEY and SVGAGI. With V trimmed by 8 bases and J by 5 bases, 7 bases remained unmatched. This CDR3 reads CASSLAGGGTGELFF. In nucleotides, the CDR3 is TGTGCCAGCTCCCTAGCGGGGGGAGGGACCGGGGAGCTGTTTTTT.

The chain joins TRBV24-1 to TRBJ2-1; 10 bases map to TRBD1. This CDR3 comprises 15 residues. V was clipped by 6 bases and J by 8 bases; unmatched bases: 9. In germline, CDR1 is KGHDR, CDR2 SFDVKD. CDR3 amino acids: CATSRVGTGVDEQFF. The CDR3 nucleotides read TGTGCCACCAGTAGAGTGGGGACAGGGGTCGATGAGCAGTTCTTC.

The chain is built from TRBV7-3 and TRBJ2-5; 12 bases are a match to TRBD2. Germline V lookup: CDR1 SGHTA, CDR2 FQGTGA. The V and J ends lost 5 bases and 5 bases, in that order; junction bases with no gene match: 6. The CDR3 sequence is 15 residues long. The CDR3 loop is CASSKLAGGPETQYF. For the CDR3, the DNA is TGTGCCAGCAGCAAACTAGCGGGGGGCCCCGAGACCCAGTACTTC.

This clonotype was picked up many times. The CDR3 DNA follows: TGTGCCAGCAGCCCTCAGGGGGGGACGAACGAGCAGTACGTC. Translating gives CASSPQGGTNEQYV. The chain links TRBV7-9 to TRBJ2-7; perhaps D is TRBD1 or TRBD2 (7 bases each). The CDR3 has 14 amino acids. Germline loops: CDR1 SEHNR, CDR2 FQNEAQ (reference sequence). V dropped 5 bases and J dropped 5 bases, with 16 bases sitting between them.

This clonotype was recorded a few times. The gene calls are TRBV7-9 and TRBJ2-7, with D unresolved. CDR3 size: 14 residues. Germline CDR1 SEHNR, CDR2 FQNEAQ (reference sequence). V gave up 1 base and J gave up 3 bases, with 10 bases separating them. CDR3 loop: CASSLGLGDYEQYV. In DNA form, the CDR3 reads TGTGCCAGCAGCTTAGGTTTAGGAGACTACGAGCAGTACGTC.

This sequence joins TRBV5-4 and TRBJ2-1; no definite D call. V lost 2 bases, J lost 8 bases, and 17 bases lay in between. The CDR3 is made up of 15 amino acids. Germline V gene sequence: CDR1 SGHNT, CDR2 YYREEE (reference sequence). This chain's CDR3 is CASSLLTGGDYEQFF. The CDR3 DNA sequence: TGTGCCAGCAGCTTACTTACGGGTGGAGATTATGAGCAGTTCTTC.

This clonotype came up a few times. The chain has TRBV4-3 and TRBJ1-2, with 7 bases lining up with TRBD1. J was trimmed by 7 bases and V by 4 bases; bases with no gene match: 6. CDR1 and CDR2 (germline): LGHNA, YSLEER. The CDR3 is 13 residues long. This CDR3 reads CASSPTGVPGYTF. The CDR3 DNA reads as TGCGCCAGCAGCCCAACAGGGGTTCCTGGCTACACCTTC.

This clonotype was seen many times. The genes are TRBV4-1 and TRBJ2-7; 9 nucleotides match TRBD1. The V and J ends lost 8 bases and 1 base, in that order; junction bases with no gene match: 6. The CDR3 runs to 14 residues. The germline CDR1 and CDR2 sequences are MGHRA and YSYEKL. The CDR3 region has the DNA TGCGCCAGCCGGGGGGACAGGGATTCCTACGAGCAGTACTTC. Amino acids: CASRGDRDSYEQYF.

This clonotype was counted between two and nine times. The chain uses TRBV5-1 and TRBJ2-1, with 10 nucleotides matching TRBD2. The germline CDR1 and CDR2 sequences are SGHRS and YFSETQ. V was pared by 4 bases and J by 9 bases, with 7 bases of the junction left unmatched. This CDR3 comprises 14 residues. The CDR3 here is CASSVQRGGIEQFF. In nucleotides, the CDR3 is TGCGCCAGCAGCGTCCAGCGGGGGGGCATTGAGCAGTTCTTC.

This clonotype was found a few times. This chain uses TRBV29-1 with TRBJ2-1; weak D call: TRBD2 (5 bases). V lost 7 bases and J 8 bases, leaving 12 bases between the germline ends. Per the germline V gene, CDR1 is SQVTM and CDR2 is ANQGSEA. The CDR3 consists of 11 residues. The CDR3 nucleotides are TGCAGCGCCGGGAACTTCGATGAGCAGTTCTTC. Protein product: CSAGNFDEQFF.

This clonotype has a count of ten or more. This chain links TRBV7-2 with TRBJ1-1; a possible D gene is TRBD1 (5 bases). This CDR3 contains 14 residues. Germline V gene sequence: CDR1 SGHTA, CDR2 FQGNSA. The germline V and J ends were trimmed by 4 bases and 11 bases, with 20 bases remaining between them. This CDR3 reads CASSSSPGSVIAFF. The CDR3 nucleotides are TGTGCCAGCAGCTCTTCCCCAGGGTCGGTGATCGCTTTCTTT.

Worth noting for this clonotype: The junction departs from the called germline gene at one end, perhaps through a read error. J is TRBJ1-4 and V is TRBV9; 7 nucleotides agree with TRBD1. The CDR3 contains 15 residues. Germline V gives CDR1 SGDLS, CDR2 YYNGEE. DNA of the CDR3: TGTGCCAGCAGCATGGAGGGGGCTCGCGGTGAAAAACTGATTTTT. Residues: CASSMEGARGEKLIF. The whole variable domain, remainder taken from reference TRBV9 and TRBJ1-4, is DSGVTQTPKHLITATGQRVTLRCSPRSGDLSVYWYQQSLDQGLQFLIQYYNGEERAKGNILERFSAQQFPDLHSELNLSSLELGDSALYFCASSMEGARGEKLIFGSGTQLSVL.

This clonotype was counted only a few times. The chain couples TRBV12-3 or TRBV12-4 to TRBJ2-1; 7 bases are a match to TRBD1. The CDR3 is 12 residues long. V was clipped by 6 bases and J by 8 bases; unmatched bases: 4. CDR3 amino acids: CASSLRGHEQFF. CDR3 nucleotide sequence: TGTGCCAGCAGCCTAAGGGGGCATGAGCAGTTCTTC.

The genes are TRBV20-1 and TRBJ2-4; 7 nucleotides match TRBD2. J lost 3 bases, V lost 4 bases, and 9 bases had no gene match. The CDR3 loop spans 15 amino acids. Per the germline V gene, CDR1 is DFQATT and CDR2 is SNEGSKA (reference sequence). The CDR3 here is CSATLGGGVKNIQYF. The CDR3 nucleotides are TGCAGTGCTACCCTTGGGGGGGGAGTCAAAAACATTCAGTACTTC.

V and J are TRBV6-5 and TRBJ1-2, with 9 bases that match TRBD1. V lost 6 bases and J lost 5; bases outside the gene matches: 4. In germline, CDR1 is MNHEY, CDR2 SVGAGI. The CDR3 is made up of 13 amino acids. The CDR3 region is CASRTGGIYGYTF. The CDR3 bases are TGTGCCAGCAGAACAGGGGGCATTTATGGCTACACCTTC.

This clonotype was detected many times. The chain has TRBV7-2 and TRBJ1-5; 7 nucleotides line up with TRBD1. The germline CDR1 and CDR2 sequences are SGHTA and FQGNSA. The CDR3 contains 16 residues. V was clipped by 6 bases and J by 0 bases; unmatched bases: 8. The CDR3 sequence is CASRPTGAHSNQPQHF. The CDR3 nucleotides are TGTGCCAGCAGACCTACAGGGGCTCATAGCAATCAGCCCCAGCATTTT.